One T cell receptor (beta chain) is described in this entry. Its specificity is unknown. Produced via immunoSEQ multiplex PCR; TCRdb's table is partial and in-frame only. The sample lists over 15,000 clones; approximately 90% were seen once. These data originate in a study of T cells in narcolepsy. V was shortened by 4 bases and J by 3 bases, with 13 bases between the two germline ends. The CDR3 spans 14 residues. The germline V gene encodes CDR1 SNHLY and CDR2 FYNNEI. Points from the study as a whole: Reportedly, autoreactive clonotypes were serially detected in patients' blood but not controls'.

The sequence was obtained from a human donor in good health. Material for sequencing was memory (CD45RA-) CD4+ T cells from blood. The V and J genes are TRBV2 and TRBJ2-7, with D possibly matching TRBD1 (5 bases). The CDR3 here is CASSGGRAIYEQYF. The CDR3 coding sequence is TGTGCCAGCAGTGGAGGCAGGGCGATCTACGAGCAGTACTTC.